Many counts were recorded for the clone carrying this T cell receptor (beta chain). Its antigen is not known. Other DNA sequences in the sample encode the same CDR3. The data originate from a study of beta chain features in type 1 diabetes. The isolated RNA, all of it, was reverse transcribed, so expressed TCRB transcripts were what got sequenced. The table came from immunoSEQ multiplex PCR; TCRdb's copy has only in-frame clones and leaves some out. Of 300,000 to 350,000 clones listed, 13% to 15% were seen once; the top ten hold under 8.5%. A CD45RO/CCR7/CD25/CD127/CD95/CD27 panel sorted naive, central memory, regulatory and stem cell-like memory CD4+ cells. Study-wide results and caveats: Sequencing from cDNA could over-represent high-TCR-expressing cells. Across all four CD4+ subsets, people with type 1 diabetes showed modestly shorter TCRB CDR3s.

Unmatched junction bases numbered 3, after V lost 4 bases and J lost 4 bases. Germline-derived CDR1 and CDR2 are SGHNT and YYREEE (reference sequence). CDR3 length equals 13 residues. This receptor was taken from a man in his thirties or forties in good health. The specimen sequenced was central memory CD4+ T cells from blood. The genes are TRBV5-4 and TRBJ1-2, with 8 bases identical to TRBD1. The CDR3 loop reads CASSHDRGYGYTF. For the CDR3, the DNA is TGTGCCAGCAGCCACGACAGGGGCTATGGCTACACCTTC.